A single sample gave rise to the 9 T cell receptor beta chains below, sequenced in a study of CD8 T cells in ankylosing spondylitis. Regarding the study as a whole: Blood of patients with ankylosing spondylitis appeared to be characterized by a TCR beta motif of about eight highly homologous variants.

TCRdb re-analysed the 5' RACE reads in MiXCR, keeping a single row per CDR3 protein. The sample lists just under 550,000 distinct CDR3 sequences; roughly an eighth were seen once. Their cognate antigens are unknown. Sequenced: blood, either unsorted or a sorted T cell fraction (not recorded which). The source of these receptors is a male donor with ankylosing spondylitis.

This clonotype was seen only a few times. The genes are TRBV5-1 and TRBJ2-2; 10 bases fit TRBD1. Germline lookup yields CDR1 SGHRS and CDR2 YFSETQ. The CDR3 length is 15 residues. The V and J ends lost 4 bases and 4 bases, in that order; junction bases with no gene match: 4. The DNA for the CDR3 is TGCGCCAGCAGCGGGGACAGGGGATTCACCGGGGAGCTGTTTTTT. The encoded protein is CASSGDRGFTGELFF. Full variable domain (remainder filled in from reference TRBV5-1 and TRBJ2-2): KAGVTQTPRYLIKTRGQQVTLSCSPISGHRSVSWYQQTPGQGLQFLFEYFSETQRNKGNFPGRFSGRQFSNSRSEMNVSTLELGDSALYLCASSGDRGFTGELFFGEGSRLTVL.

This clonotype was found a few times. The chain has TRBV5-1 and TRBJ1-1; 7 bases are a match to TRBD1. J lost 0 bases, V lost 4 bases, and 15 bases had no gene match. Germline V gene data show CDR1 as SGHRS and CDR2 as YFSETQ. The CDR3 has 18 residues. DNA of the CDR3: TGCGCCAGCAGCCGATCGCGGTCGGGGACAGTCTTGAACACTGAAGCTTTCTTT. Protein: CASSRSRSGTVLNTEAFF.

The J gene is TRBJ1-2, the V gene TRBV24-1; TRBD1 might be the D (6 bases). CDR3 size: 16 residues. V lost 7 bases and J 5 bases, leaving 22 bases between the germline ends. Germline V gene sequence: CDR1 KGHDR, CDR2 SFDVKD. CDR3 bases: TGTGCCACCAGCGATACCAAGACAGGAAGACTTTATGGCTACACCTTC. Translation gives CATSDTKTGRLYGYTF.

This clonotype was counted many times. The J gene is TRBJ2-1, the V gene TRBV2, with 9 bases matching TRBD2. This CDR3 has 15 residues. Germline loops: CDR1 SNHLY, CDR2 FYNNEI. With V trimmed by 0 bases and J by 5 bases, 2 bases remained unmatched. In DNA form, the CDR3 reads TGTGCCAGCAGTGAAGCTGGACTAGCGAACAATGAGCAGTTCTTC. Translating gives CASSEAGLANNEQFF.

The chain employs TRBV5-1 and TRBJ1-5; D not resolved. The V and J ends lost 3 bases and 7 bases respectively, with 11 bases between them. This CDR3 has 13 residues. Germline CDR1 SGHRS, CDR2 YFSETQ. CDR3 nucleotides: TGCGCCAGCAGCTCGGACGCGGGCCAGCCCCAGCATTTT. It codes for CASSSDAGQPQHF.

The chain recombines TRBV12-5 with TRBJ2-3; no reliable D call. CDR1 is LGHNT and CDR2 is FRNRAP in the germline V gene. Trimming removed 6 bases from V and 3 bases from J, with 10 bases in between. CDR3 length: 13 residues. This CDR3 reads CASGDGRTDTQYF. CDR3 nucleotides: TGTGCTAGTGGGGACGGACGTACAGATACGCAGTATTTT.

This clonotype was recorded a few times. V gene TRBV20-1 combines with J gene TRBJ1-5, with D unresolved. Germline V gene data show CDR1 as DFQATT and CDR2 as SNEGSKA (reference sequence). The CDR3 is 13 amino acids. Trimming removed 1 base from V and 3 bases from J, with 7 bases in between. For the CDR3, the DNA is TGCAGTGCTAGAGTGCAGTCCAATCAGCCCCAGCATTTT. Residues: CSARVQSNQPQHF.

This clonotype was seen a handful of times. This chain uses TRBV21-1 with TRBJ2-1; the table's D call TRBD2 went unverified against the DNA. TRBV21-1 has pseudogene status. This CDR3 region has 17 residues. The CDR3: CASSFAPRSGSYNEQFF. CDR3 bases: TGTGCCAGCAGCTTTGCTCCCCGTAGCGGATCCTACAATGAGCAGTTCTTC.

This clonotype occurred a few times. The chain joins TRBV20-1 to TRBJ2-5, with TRBD1 matching over 8 bases. The CDR3 has 12 amino acids. In germline, CDR1 is DFQATT, CDR2 SNEGSKA (reference sequence). V trimming: 6 bases; J trimming: 5 bases; junction bases outside the gene matches: 5. CDR3 sequence (DNA): TGCAGTGCCGACAGGGGTGAGGAGACCCAGTACTTC. This encodes CSADRGEETQYF.